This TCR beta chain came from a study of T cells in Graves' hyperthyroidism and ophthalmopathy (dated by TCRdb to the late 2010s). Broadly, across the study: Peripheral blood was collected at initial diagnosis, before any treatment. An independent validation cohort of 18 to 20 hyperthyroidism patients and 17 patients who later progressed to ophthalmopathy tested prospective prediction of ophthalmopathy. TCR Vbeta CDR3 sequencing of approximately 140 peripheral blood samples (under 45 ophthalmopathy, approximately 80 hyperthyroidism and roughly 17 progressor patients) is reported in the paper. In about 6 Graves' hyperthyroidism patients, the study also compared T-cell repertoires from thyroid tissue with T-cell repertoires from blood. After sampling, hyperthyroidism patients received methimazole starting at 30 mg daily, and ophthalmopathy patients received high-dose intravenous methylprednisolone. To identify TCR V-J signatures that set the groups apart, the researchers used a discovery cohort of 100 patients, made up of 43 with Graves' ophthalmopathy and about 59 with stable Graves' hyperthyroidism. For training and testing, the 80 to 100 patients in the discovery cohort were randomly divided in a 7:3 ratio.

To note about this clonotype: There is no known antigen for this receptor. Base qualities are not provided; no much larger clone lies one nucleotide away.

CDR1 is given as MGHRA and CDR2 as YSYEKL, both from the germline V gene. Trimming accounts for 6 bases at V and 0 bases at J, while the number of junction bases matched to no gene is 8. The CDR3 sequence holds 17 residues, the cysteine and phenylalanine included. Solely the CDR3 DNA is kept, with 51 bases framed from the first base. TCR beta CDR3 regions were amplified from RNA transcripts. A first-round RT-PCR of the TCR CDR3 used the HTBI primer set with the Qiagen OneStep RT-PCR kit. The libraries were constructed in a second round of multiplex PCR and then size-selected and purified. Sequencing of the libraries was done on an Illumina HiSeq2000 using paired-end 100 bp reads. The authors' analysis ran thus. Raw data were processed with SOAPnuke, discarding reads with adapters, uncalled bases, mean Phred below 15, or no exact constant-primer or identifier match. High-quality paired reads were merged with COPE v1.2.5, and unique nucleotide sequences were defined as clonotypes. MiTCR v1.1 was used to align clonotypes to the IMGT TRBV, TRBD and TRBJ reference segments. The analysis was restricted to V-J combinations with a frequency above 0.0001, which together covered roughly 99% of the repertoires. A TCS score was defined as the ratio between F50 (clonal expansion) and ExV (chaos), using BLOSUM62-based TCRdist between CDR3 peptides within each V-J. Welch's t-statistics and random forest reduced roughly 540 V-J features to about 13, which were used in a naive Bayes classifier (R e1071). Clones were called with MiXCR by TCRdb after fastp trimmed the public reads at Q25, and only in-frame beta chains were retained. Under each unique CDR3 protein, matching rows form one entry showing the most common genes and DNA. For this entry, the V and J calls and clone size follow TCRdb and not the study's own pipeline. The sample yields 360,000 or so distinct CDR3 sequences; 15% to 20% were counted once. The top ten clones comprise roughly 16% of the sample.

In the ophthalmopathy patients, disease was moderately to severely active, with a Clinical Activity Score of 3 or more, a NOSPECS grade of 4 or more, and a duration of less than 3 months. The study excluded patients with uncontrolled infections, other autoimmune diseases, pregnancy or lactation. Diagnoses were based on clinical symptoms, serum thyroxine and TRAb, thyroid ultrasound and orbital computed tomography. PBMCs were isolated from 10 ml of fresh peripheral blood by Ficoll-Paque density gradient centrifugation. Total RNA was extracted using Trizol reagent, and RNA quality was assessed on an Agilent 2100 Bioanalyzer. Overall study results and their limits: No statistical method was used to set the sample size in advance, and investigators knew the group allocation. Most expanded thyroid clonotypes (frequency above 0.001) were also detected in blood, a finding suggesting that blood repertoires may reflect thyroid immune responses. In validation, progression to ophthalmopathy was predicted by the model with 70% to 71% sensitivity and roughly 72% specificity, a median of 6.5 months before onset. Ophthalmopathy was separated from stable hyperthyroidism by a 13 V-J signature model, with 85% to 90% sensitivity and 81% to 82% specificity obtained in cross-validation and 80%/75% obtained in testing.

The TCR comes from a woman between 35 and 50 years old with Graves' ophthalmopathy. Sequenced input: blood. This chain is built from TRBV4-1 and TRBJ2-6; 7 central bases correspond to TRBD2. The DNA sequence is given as TGCGCCAGCAGACAACCGGGGGGACTCTCTGGGGCCAACGTCCTGACTTTC. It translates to CASRQPGGLSGANVLTF.